The T cell receptor beta chain described here comes from a study of blood T cell repertoires in COVID-19. In the study overall: Samples of COVID-19 (acute and convalescent) were obtained from the United States, Italy and Spain. T cells, B-cell-depleted T cells, or PBMCs supplied cDNA or gDNA.

The germline V gene encodes CDR1 MNHEY and CDR2 SVGAGI. This CDR3 is built from 12 residues. Trimming took off 6 bases at V and 12 bases at J, with 15 bases between the two ends. In the original analysis: Nucleated cell counts were estimated from reference gene primer amplification. TCRdb's table, derived via immunoSEQ multiplex PCR, lists solely in-frame clones and lacks some. The D gene and trimming were derived from the DNA, and the V and J assignments and clone size from that table. Found here are around 260,000 clones, around nine tenths of them singletons; the top ten hold approximately 9.8%. Sequencing was done on a sample of peripheral blood. This chain uses TRBV6-5 with TRBJ2-1; D is ambiguous. The receptor was derived from a man in his forties who had recovered from COVID-19. Here the CDR3 reads CASRSTAIWQFF. The CDR3 DNA follows: TGTGCCAGCAGGTCAACTGCCATTTGGCAGTTCTTC.